The clone carrying this TCR beta chain was detected a few times. Per the germline V gene, CDR1 is SGDLS and CDR2 is YYNGEE. The length of the CDR3 is 15 residues. With 7 bases clipped from V and 2 bases from J, the junction kept 10 bases outside the gene matches. The protocol was immunoSEQ multiplex PCR, while the TCRdb copy is restricted to in-frame clones and leaves out a portion. The sample records approximately 26,000 clones, 74% being singletons. This record comes from a study of immune evolution from preneoplasia to lung adenocarcinoma. Study-level information: HLA loss of heterozygosity: under 7.5% AIS, around 16% MIA, roughly 35% ADC, none AAH.

The sequence came from a person in their sixties with invasive lung adenocarcinoma. Some clones in this sample may be carry-over from other donors' samples. The chain links TRBV9 to TRBJ2-3; 7 bases fit TRBD1. The sequencing input was FFPE invasive lung adenocarcinoma tissue. The CDR3 is CASAVGDSPTDTQYF. CDR3 DNA: TGTGCCAGCGCCGTCGGGGACAGTCCCACAGATACGCAGTATTTT. The full variable domain, completed using reference TRBV9 and TRBJ2-3, is DSGVTQTPKHLITATGQRVTLRCSPRSGDLSVYWYQQSLDQGLQFLIQYYNGEERAKGNILERFSAQQFPDLHSELNLSSLELGDSALYFCASAVGDSPTDTQYFGPGTRLTVL.